This TCR beta chain was sequenced for a study of T cells in localized non-small cell lung cancer. Study conclusions and caveats: A median of 57 clones ranked among the top 100 in tumor appeared in adjacent lung.

Measured with immunoSEQ multiplex PCR; TCRdb has only the in-frame clones, and not every one. Of approximately 54,000 clones listed, 80% to 90% are singletons. A note on this clone: The antigen is undetermined.

Deletions cut 3 bases from V and 4 bases from J, with 10 bases between. From germline, CDR1 is SGDLS and CDR2 YYNGEE. The length of the CDR3 is 13 residues. The sequences come from peripheral blood, collected before any cancer treatment. The TCR originated in a woman aged 35 to 69 with stage I lung adenocarcinoma. The chain has TRBV9 and TRBJ1-2, with D possibly being TRBD1 (6 bases). The CDR3 DNA reads TGTGCCAGCAGCGAAGGGACACTCTATGGCTACACCTTC. Translating it yields CASSEGTLYGYTF.